This T cell receptor beta chain appears in the sequencing data of a study of CD8+ T cells in alopecia areata. Study as a whole: Spontaneous alopecia affected the roughly 6-13-month-old C3H/HeJ graft donors, whose skin was transplanted to roughly 7-11-week-old female C3H/HeJ mice. Broader study findings: Researchers reported that TCR sharing among patients proved less clear than in mice, possibly HLA-linked. Affected lesional scalp, above all in alopecia totalis/universalis, was more clonal than normal scalp.

The authors sorted pooled cutaneous lymph node cells using CD4, CD8alpha, NKG2D, NKG2ACE and other markers. For this clone: Its antigen is still unknown. Mouse names are used for the genes.

Extraction of RNA preceded its reverse transcription into cDNA, which served as the sequencing template. The table came from immunoSEQ multiplex PCR; TCRdb's copy has only in-frame clones and leaves some out. This sample has more than 250,000 clones, each found more than once. Material: CD4+ T cells sorted from a lymph node. The receptor was isolated from a C3H/HeJ mouse with alopecia areata. The MHC haplotype recorded for the strain is H2-k.

The CDR3 bases that were read are TGTGCCAGCAGTGATGCTCCCGGGACTGGGGGCTATGCT. Protein: CASSDAPGTGGYA. The CDR3 reads in full as CASSDAPGTGGYAEQFF. The rearrangement uses TRBV13-1 and TRBJ2-1; TRBD2 matches 11 bases. The read ends 4 residues shy of where the CDR3 ends; the end is completed using the germline J gene. Germline V gene data show CDR1 as NSHNY and CDR2 as SYGAGN. Trimming at V came to 0 bases and at J to 3 bases, leaving 5 bases not matched to a gene. The CDR3 totals 17 residues.